The rows below give T cell receptor beta chains drawn from one sample of a study of control samples from healthy donors and cancer patients. Using immunoSEQ multiplex PCR, the repertoire was profiled, and TCRdb retains in-frame clones only, with some absent. The sample contains just under 65,000 clones, 85% of which appear only once. The material sequenced was blood. The receptors originated from a man aged 35 to 55 in good health. The CDR3 runs from the conserved cysteine through the conserved F or W. The D gene is left open where the match is weak.

>TRBJ2-3|.|TRBV7-2
CASSLDVGGYPYF
TGTGCCAGCAGCTTAGATGTCGGGGGTTACCCGTATTTT
>TRBJ2-1|.|TRBV5-1
CASSLPPVNEQFF
TGCGCCAGCAGCCTTCCCCCCGTAAATGAGCAGTTCTTC
>TRBJ2-1|.|TRBV5-1
CASSLVSAGSSYNEQFF
TGCGCCAGCAGCTTGGTGTCGGCAGGGAGCTCCTACAATGAGCAGTTCTTC
>TRBJ2-1|TRBD1|TRBV11-2
CASSLGQGSYNEQFF
TGTGCCAGCAGCTTAGGACAGGGCTCCTACAATGAGCAGTTCTTC
>TRBJ2-1|.|TRBV11-3
CASSLWHGNEQFF
TGTGCCAGCAGCCTCTGGCACGGGAATGAGCAGTTCTTC
>TRBJ2-3|.|TRBV5-5
CASSLFASGRWGYTQYF
TGTGCCAGCAGCTTGTTCGCATCGGGACGCTGGGGGTATACGCAGTATTTT
>TRBJ2-7|.|TRBV18
CASSPLGQSEQYF
TGTGCCAGCTCACCGCTTGGACAGAGCGAGCAGTACTTC
>TRBJ2-1|.|TRBV30
CAWSRGLGDNEQFF
TGTGCCTGGAGCAGGGGTTTGGGTGACAATGAGCAGTTCTTC
>TRBJ2-7|.|TRBV23-1
CASSHFRSVRRYEQYF
TGCGCCAGCAGTCATTTTAGGTCCGTTCGGAGGTACGAGCAGTACTTC
>TRBJ1-2|.|TRBV5-5
CASSLLASALHGYTF
TGTGCCAGCAGCTTGTTAGCGAGCGCATTACACGGCTACACCTTC
>TRBJ2-5|TRBD2|TRBV6-5
CASSPGGSQETQYF
TGTGCCAGCAGTCCGGGGGGGTCCCAAGAGACCCAGTACTTC
>TRBJ1-2|.|TRBV7-7
CASSPLSDYGYTF
TGTGCCAGCTCTCCTCTATCCGACTATGGCTACACCTTC
>TRBJ1-5|TRBD1|TRBV19
CASSSLGQGGNQPQHF
TGTGCCAGTAGTAGCCTTGGACAGGGAGGCAATCAGCCCCAGCATTTT
>TRBJ1-1|TRBD1|TRBV9
CASSADPDRDNTEAFF
TGTGCCAGCAGCGCTGATCCGGACAGGGACAACACTGAAGCTTTCTTT
>TRBJ1-6|.|TRBV28
CASSFDTITLHF
TGTGCCAGCAGTTTTGACACAATAACCCTCCACTTT
>TRBJ2-1|.|TRBV18
CASYRAGASNEQFF
TGTGCCAGCTACCGAGCGGGTGCCTCCAATGAGCAGTTCTTC
>TRBJ1-4|TRBD1|TRBV30
CAWSAGQEIEKLFF
TGTGCCTGGAGTGCGGGACAGGAAATTGAAAAACTGTTTTTT